The 14 T cell receptor beta chains below all came from one sample that was sequenced in a study of glioma-infiltrating T cells after dendritic cell vaccination. The assay was immunoSEQ multiplex PCR, and TCRdb's table has in-frame clones only and misses some. Of around 97,000 clones listed, 81% were seen once; the top ten hold about 12%. Sequencing used blood, obtained before dendritic cell vaccination. These receptors were collected from a human donor with glioblastoma.

The chain uses TRBV10-3 and TRBJ2-2; D possibly corresponds to TRBD2 (5 bases). The CDR3 loop spans 14 amino acids. Deletions cut 7 bases from V and 7 bases from J, with 16 bases between. The germline CDR1 and CDR2 sequences are ENHRY and SYGVKD. CDR3 residues: CAINPDPSGGELFF. The CDR3 nucleotides are TGTGCCATCAATCCGGACCCAAGCGGCGGGGAGCTGTTTTTT.

For the CDR3, the DNA is TGTGCCAGTAGTCTACAGGGGGGCACAGATACGCAGTATTTT. Translation: CASSLQGGTDTQYF. The chain joins TRBV19 to TRBJ2-3; TRBD1 agrees at 8 bases. CDR3 length: 14 residues. With V trimmed by 5 bases and J by 1 base, 2 bases remained unmatched. Germline V gene sequence: CDR1 LNHDA, CDR2 SQIVND (reference sequence).

The chain carries TRBV5-6 and TRBJ1-1; D gene ambiguous. V lost 4 bases and J 1 base, leaving 11 bases between the germline ends. The CDR3 extends over 14 amino acids. In germline, CDR1 is SGHDT, CDR2 YYEEEE. The chain's CDR3 is CASSELEWNTEAFF. The DNA of the CDR3 is TGTGCCAGCAGCGAGTTGGAGTGGAACACTGAAGCTTTCTTT.

The J gene is TRBJ2-6, the V gene TRBV5-8; TRBD1 might be the D (5 bases). V dropped 6 bases and J dropped 0 bases, with 10 bases sitting between them. This CDR3 comprises 15 residues. Germline CDR1 and CDR2: SGHTS and YDEGEE. Here the CDR3 DNA reads TGTGCCAGCACACTACAGGCCTCTGGGGCCAACGTCCTGACTTTC. This encodes CASTLQASGANVLTF.

The genes are TRBV9 and TRBJ2-7; D call uncertain. Germline V gives CDR1 SGDLS, CDR2 YYNGEE. The V gene lost 2 bases and the J gene lost 3 bases, with 12 bases spanning the gap. CDR3 size: 14 residues. CDR3 region: CASSVETGVYEQYF. The CDR3 DNA follows: TGTGCCAGCAGCGTCGAGACCGGAGTCTACGAGCAGTACTTC.

This chain connects TRBV6-1 to TRBJ2-1, with D maybe TRBD1 (5 bases). V was pared by 1 base and J by 7 bases, with 17 bases between. This CDR3 comprises 16 residues. Germline CDR1 MNHNS, CDR2 SASEGT. The DNA of the CDR3 is TGTGCCAGCAGTGAAGTGGGGCGAGTCGGGTGGAATGAGCAGTTCTTC. Protein: CASSEVGRVGWNEQFF.

The gene calls are TRBV5-1 and TRBJ2-3, with a tentative D call TRBD2 (5 bases). Germline CDR1 and CDR2: SGHRS and YFSETQ. This CDR3 has 15 amino acids. Trimming took off 0 bases at V and 0 bases at J, with 8 bases between the two ends. The CDR3 coding sequence is TGCGCCAGCAGCTTGGATAGCGCAAGCACAGATACGCAGTATTTT. It encodes CASSLDSASTDTQYF.

The chain joins TRBV19 to TRBJ1-2; TRBD1 might be the D (6 bases). V lost 5 bases and J 3 bases, leaving 10 bases between the germline ends. This CDR3 is 13 amino acids long. CDR1 is LNHDA, CDR2 SQIVND, per germline (reference sequence). CDR3: CASSLRQDYGYTF. CDR3 nucleotide sequence: TGTGCCAGTAGTCTCCGACAGGACTATGGCTACACCTTC.

The rearrangement joins TRBV7-9 to TRBJ2-5; maybe TRBD1 (6 bases). Germline CDR1 and CDR2: SEHNR and FQNEAQ (reference sequence). This CDR3 is 13 amino acids long. V was cut by 5 bases and J by 11 bases, with 18 bases left in between. In DNA, the CDR3 is TGTGCCAGCAGCCTCGGGACACCTTTTGAGCAGTACTTC. Amino acids: CASSLGTPFEQYF.

This clone was seen a handful of times. The V and J genes are TRBV7-2 and TRBJ1-3, with D tentatively TRBD1 (5 bases). V lost 5 bases and J 0 bases, leaving 14 bases between the germline ends. Germline-derived CDR1 and CDR2 are SGHTA and FQGNSA. The CDR3 sequence is 16 residues long. CDR3 amino acids: CASSVRQIISGNTIYF. CDR3 sequence (DNA): TGTGCCAGCAGCGTTCGACAGATAATCTCTGGAAACACCATATATTTT.

The rearrangement links TRBV4-1 to TRBJ2-3, with 11 bases fitting TRBD2. The CDR3 is 16 amino acids. Germline V CDR1 and CDR2: MGHRA, YSYEKL. V dropped 0 bases and J dropped 5; count of bases not matched to a gene: 4. The CDR3 nucleotides read TGCGCCAGCAGCCAAGATAGCGGGGGGGCCTTAGATACGCAGTATTTT. Residues: CASSQDSGGALDTQYF.

V is TRBV4-2 and J is TRBJ2-7, with a tentative D call TRBD2 (5 bases). This CDR3 is built from 16 residues. V was trimmed by 0 bases and J by 2 bases, leaving 14 bases between them. The germline CDR1 and CDR2 sequences are LGHNA and YNFKEQ. The CDR3 region is CASSQDVEDLTYEQYF. The CDR3 bases are TGTGCCAGCAGCCAAGATGTAGAGGACTTAACCTACGAGCAGTACTTC.

The chain couples TRBV7-2 to TRBJ1-1; D is possibly TRBD1 (5 bases). This CDR3 contains 14 residues. Germline CDR1 and CDR2: SGHTA and FQGNSA. Trimming took off 5 bases at V and 3 bases at J, with 13 bases between the two ends. The CDR3 reads CASSGRGGDTEAFF. CDR3 DNA sequence: TGTGCCAGCAGCGGGCGGGGGGGGGACACTGAAGCTTTCTTT.

V usage is TRBV19 and J usage is TRBJ1-3, with D possibly being TRBD1 (5 bases). This CDR3 has 17 residues. Trimming removed 3 bases at V and 0 bases at J, with 15 bases between. Germline assignment: CDR1 LNHDA and CDR2 SQIVND (reference sequence). Written as DNA, the CDR3 is TGTGCCAGTAGTATCTCCCGTGACAGAAGCTCTGGAAACACCATATATTTT. As protein: CASSISRDRSSGNTIYF.